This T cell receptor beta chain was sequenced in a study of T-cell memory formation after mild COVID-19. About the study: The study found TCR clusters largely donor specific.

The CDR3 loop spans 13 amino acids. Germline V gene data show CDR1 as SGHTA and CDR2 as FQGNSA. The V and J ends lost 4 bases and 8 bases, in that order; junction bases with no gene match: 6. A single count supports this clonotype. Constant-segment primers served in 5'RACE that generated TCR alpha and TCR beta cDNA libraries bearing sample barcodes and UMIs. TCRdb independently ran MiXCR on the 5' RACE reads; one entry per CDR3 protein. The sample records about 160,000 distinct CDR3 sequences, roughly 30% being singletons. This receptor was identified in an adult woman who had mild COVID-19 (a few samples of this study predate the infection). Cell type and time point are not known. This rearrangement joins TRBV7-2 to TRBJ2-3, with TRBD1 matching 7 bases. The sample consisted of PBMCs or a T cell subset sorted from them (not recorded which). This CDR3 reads CASSSTRQGTQYF. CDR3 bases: TGTGCCAGCAGCTCCACACGACAGGGTACGCAGTATTTT.